Listed below are T cell receptor beta chains from one sample, sequenced in a study of T cell changes during pregnancy in multiple sclerosis. Sequenced by immunoSEQ multiplex PCR; TCRdb stores in-frame clones only, minus some. The sample yields about 33,000 clones, about 91% seen once. This specimen was CD4+ T cells from peripheral blood mononuclear cells, taken in the third trimester of pregnancy. The receptor set was obtained from a female donor in good health, enrolled as a control in a pregnancy study. Each CDR3 is given with its conserved first and last residue. The D gene is left open where the match is weak. The size entry is marked missing in some rows and otherwise reads once, few, many or a size class.

len: 13
j_gene: TRBJ2-7
v_gene: TRBV29-1
abundance: .
d_gene: TRBD1
CDR3aa: CSVTGNLNYEQYF
CDR3nt: TGCAGCGTGACAGGGAACCTTAATTACGAGCAGTACTTC

len: 15
j_gene: TRBJ2-5
v_gene: TRBV11-2
abundance: .
d_gene: TRBD2
CDR3aa: CASRGVAGGQETQYF
CDR3nt: TGTGCCAGCCGGGGGGTAGCGGGAGGGCAAGAGACCCAGTACTTC

len: 16
j_gene: TRBJ1-5
v_gene: TRBV28
abundance: .
d_gene: .
CDR3aa: CASSFSSLNSNQPQHF
CDR3nt: TGTGCCAGCAGTTTCAGTTCCTTAAATAGCAATCAGCCCCAGCATTTT

len: 17
j_gene: TRBJ2-5
v_gene: TRBV4-2
abundance: .
d_gene: TRBD2
CDR3aa: CASSQVAAGGYQETQYF
CDR3nt: TGTGCCAGCAGCCAAGTGGCAGCGGGGGGTTACCAAGAGACCCAGTACTTC

len: 14
j_gene: TRBJ1-2
v_gene: TRBV19
abundance: .
d_gene: .
CDR3aa: CASRMSGGTYGYTF
CDR3nt: TGTGCCAGTAGGATGAGCGGCGGCACCTATGGCTACACCTTC

len: 15
j_gene: TRBJ2-3
v_gene: TRBV5-1
abundance: .
d_gene: TRBD2
CDR3aa: CASSFERGPTDTQYF
CDR3nt: TGCGCCAGCAGCTTCGAGCGGGGCCCCACAGATACGCAGTATTTT

len: 15
j_gene: TRBJ2-4
v_gene: TRBV6-5
abundance: once
d_gene: TRBD1
CDR3aa: CASSSPGQGKNIQYF
CDR3nt: TGTGCCAGCAGTTCTCCGGGACAGGGCAAAAACATTCAGTACTTC

len: 17
j_gene: TRBJ2-1
v_gene: TRBV4-3
abundance: .
d_gene: TRBD2
CDR3aa: CASSQFQAGGSYNEQFF
CDR3nt: TGCGCCAGCAGCCAATTTCAAGCGGGAGGGTCCTACAATGAGCAGTTCTTC

len: 16
j_gene: TRBJ1-5
v_gene: TRBV27
abundance: .
d_gene: TRBD1
CDR3aa: CASSLSGQGGNQPQHF
CDR3nt: TGTGCCAGCAGTTTATCGGGACAGGGAGGCAATCAGCCCCAGCATTTT

len: 13
j_gene: TRBJ2-1
v_gene: TRBV29-1
abundance: .
d_gene: .
CDR3aa: CSVEMTVNNEQFF
CDR3nt: TGCAGCGTGGAGATGACCGTAAACAATGAGCAGTTCTTC

len: 13
j_gene: TRBJ1-1
v_gene: TRBV30
abundance: .
d_gene: .
CDR3aa: CAWSVGRNTEAFF
CDR3nt: TGTGCCTGGAGCGTGGGGAGGAACACTGAAGCTTTCTTT

len: 16
j_gene: TRBJ2-1
v_gene: TRBV21-1
abundance: .
d_gene: .
CDR3aa: CASSKGGRGRMLEQFF
CDR3nt: TGTGCCAGCAGCAAAGGCGGCAGGGGGCGCATGTTGGAGCAGTTCTTC

len: 17
j_gene: TRBJ1-5
v_gene: TRBV19
abundance: .
d_gene: .
CDR3aa: CASTTSWGGTSNQPQHF
CDR3nt: TGTGCCAGTACGACCTCCTGGGGGGGAACGAGCAATCAGCCCCAGCATTTT

len: 15
j_gene: TRBJ2-3
v_gene: TRBV7-3
abundance: .
d_gene: .
CDR3aa: CASSRTVSSTDTQYF
CDR3nt: TGTGCCAGCAGCCGGACAGTATCTAGCACAGATACGCAGTATTTT

len: 14
j_gene: TRBJ2-7
v_gene: TRBV6-5
abundance: few
d_gene: .
CDR3aa: CASSVSGGAYEQYF
CDR3nt: TGTGCCAGCAGTGTTAGTGGCGGAGCCTACGAGCAGTACTTC

len: 17
j_gene: TRBJ1-6
v_gene: TRBV10-2
abundance: once
d_gene: .
CDR3aa: CASKLRSRTEASSPLHF
CDR3nt: TGCGCCAGCAAGCTTCGGAGTCGGACAGAAGCGAGTTCACCCCTCCACTTT

len: 15
j_gene: TRBJ2-1
v_gene: TRBV27
abundance: .
d_gene: TRBD2
CDR3aa: CASSSGTSGGVEQFF
CDR3nt: TGTGCCAGCAGTTCCGGGACTAGCGGGGGGGTTGAGCAGTTCTTC

len: 15
j_gene: TRBJ2-1
v_gene: TRBV19
abundance: once
d_gene: TRBD2
CDR3aa: CASSRAGGGYNEQFF
CDR3nt: TGTGCCAGTAGTAGAGCGGGGGGAGGCTACAATGAGCAGTTCTTC

len: 12
j_gene: TRBJ2-3
v_gene: TRBV30
abundance: .
d_gene: .
CDR3aa: CAWKASADTQYF
CDR3nt: TGTGCCTGGAAGGCTAGCGCAGATACGCAGTATTTT

len: 16
j_gene: TRBJ2-7
v_gene: TRBV5-4
abundance: .
d_gene: .
CDR3aa: CASSRIITGNSYEQYF
CDR3nt: TGTGCCAGCAGCCGAATTATTACAGGAAACTCCTACGAGCAGTACTTC

len: 14
j_gene: TRBJ1-3
v_gene: TRBV5-6
abundance: .
d_gene: TRBD1
CDR3aa: CASSYRGDGNTIYF
CDR3nt: TGTGCCAGCAGCTACAGGGGAGATGGAAACACCATATATTTT

len: 18
j_gene: TRBJ2-7
v_gene: TRBV7-9
abundance: .
d_gene: TRBD2
CDR3aa: CASSQGLAGGTNSHEQYF
CDR3nt: TGTGCCAGCAGCCAGGGACTAGCGGGAGGTACAAATAGTCACGAGCAGTACTTC

len: 15
j_gene: TRBJ2-7
v_gene: TRBV6-1
abundance: .
d_gene: TRBD1
CDR3aa: CASSERTGMAGEQYF
CDR3nt: TGTGCCAGCAGTGAACGGACAGGTATGGCAGGCGAGCAGTACTTC

len: 18
j_gene: TRBJ2-5
v_gene: TRBV7-9
abundance: .
d_gene: TRBD2
CDR3aa: CASSLDNLRREGWETQYF
CDR3nt: TGTGCCAGCAGCCTAGATAATCTAAGACGGGAGGGCTGGGAGACCCAGTACTTC

len: 15
j_gene: TRBJ2-7
v_gene: TRBV28
abundance: .
d_gene: .
CDR3aa: CASSSGTRSSYEQYF
CDR3nt: TGTGCCAGCAGTTCCGGGACACGAAGCTCCTACGAGCAGTACTTC

len: 14
j_gene: TRBJ1-3
v_gene: TRBV5-5
abundance: .
d_gene: .
CDR3aa: CASSQGQTGNTIYF
CDR3nt: TGTGCCAGCAGCCAGGGACAAACTGGAAACACCATATATTTT

len: 15
j_gene: TRBJ1-1
v_gene: TRBV5-6
abundance: .
d_gene: .
CDR3aa: CASSLAGGVNTEAFF
CDR3nt: TGTGCCAGCAGCTTGGCGGGGGGTGTGAACACTGAAGCTTTCTTT

len: 14
j_gene: TRBJ2-3
v_gene: TRBV6-1
abundance: .
d_gene: .
CDR3aa: CASSEGQARVTQYF
CDR3nt: TGTGCCAGCAGTGAAGGACAGGCACGTGTTACGCAGTATTTT